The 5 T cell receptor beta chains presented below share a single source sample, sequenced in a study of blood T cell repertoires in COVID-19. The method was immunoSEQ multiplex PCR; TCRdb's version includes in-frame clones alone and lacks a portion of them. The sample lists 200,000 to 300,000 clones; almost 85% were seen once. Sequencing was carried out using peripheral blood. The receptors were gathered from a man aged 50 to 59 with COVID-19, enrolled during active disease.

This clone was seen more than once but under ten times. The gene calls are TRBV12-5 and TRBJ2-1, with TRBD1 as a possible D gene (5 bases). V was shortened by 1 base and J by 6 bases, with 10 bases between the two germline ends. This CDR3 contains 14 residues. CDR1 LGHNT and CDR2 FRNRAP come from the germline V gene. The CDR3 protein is CASGLGGSGNEQFF. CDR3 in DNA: TGTGCTAGTGGTTTGGGGGGCTCGGGCAATGAGCAGTTCTTC.

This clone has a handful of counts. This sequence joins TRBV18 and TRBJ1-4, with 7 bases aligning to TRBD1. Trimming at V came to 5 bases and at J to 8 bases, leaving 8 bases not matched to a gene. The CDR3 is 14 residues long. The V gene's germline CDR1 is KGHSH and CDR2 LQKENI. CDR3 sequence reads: CASSKDRRGEKLFF. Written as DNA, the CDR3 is TGTGCCAGCTCAAAGGACAGGCGGGGCGAAAAACTGTTTTTT.

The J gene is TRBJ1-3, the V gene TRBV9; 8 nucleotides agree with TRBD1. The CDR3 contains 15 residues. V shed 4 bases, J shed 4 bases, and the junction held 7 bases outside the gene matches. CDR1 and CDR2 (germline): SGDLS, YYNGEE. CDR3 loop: CASSSRTGPGNTIYF. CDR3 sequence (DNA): TGTGCCAGCAGCTCCCGGACAGGGCCAGGAAACACCATATATTTT.

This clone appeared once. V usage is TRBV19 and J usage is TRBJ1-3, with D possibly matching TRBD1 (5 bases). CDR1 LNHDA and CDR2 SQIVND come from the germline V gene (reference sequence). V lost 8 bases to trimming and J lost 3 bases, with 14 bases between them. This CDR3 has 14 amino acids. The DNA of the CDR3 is TGTGCCAGTCACAGGACGATGGATGGAAACACCATATATTTT. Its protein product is CASHRTMDGNTIYF.

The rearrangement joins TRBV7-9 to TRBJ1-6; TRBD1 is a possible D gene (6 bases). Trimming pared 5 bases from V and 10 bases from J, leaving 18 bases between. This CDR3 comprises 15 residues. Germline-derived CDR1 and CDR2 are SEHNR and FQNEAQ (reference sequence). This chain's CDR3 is CASSPDRNWPSPLHF. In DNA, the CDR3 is TGTGCCAGCAGCCCCGACAGGAATTGGCCCTCACCCCTCCACTTT.